Listed below are T cell receptor beta chains from one sample, sequenced in a study of blood T cell repertoires in COVID-19. The protocol was immunoSEQ multiplex PCR, while the TCRdb copy is restricted to in-frame clones and leaves out a portion. The sample carries approximately 90,000 clones, 70% to 90% recorded once. The sequenced material came from peripheral blood. Receptors were obtained from an elderly woman with acute or convalescent COVID-19. CDR3s include the opening cysteine and the closing phenylalanine or tryptophan. A D gene is named only where the DNA matches it firmly. Rows give clone size only sometimes, using once, few, many, or a class for an expanded clone.

size: NA; J: TRBJ1-5; D: NA; V: TRBV12-3/TRBV12-4; CDR3: CARGPGDQPQHF; DNA: TGTGCCAGAGGCCCGGGGGATCAGCCCCAGCATTTT
size: NA; J: TRBJ2-2; D: NA; V: TRBV7-3; CDR3: CASSPFRGGELFF; DNA: TGTGCCAGCAGCCCGTTCAGAGGGGGGGAGCTGTTTTTT
size: NA; J: TRBJ1-1; D: NA; V: TRBV6-5; CDR3: CAVHGGTMNTEAFF; DNA: TGTGCCGTCCACGGGGGGACTATGAACACTGAAGCTTTCTTT
size: NA; J: TRBJ2-1; D: TRBD1; V: TRBV24-1; CDR3: CATSARDRRLNEQFF; DNA: TGTGCCACCAGTGCCCGGGACAGGAGACTAAATGAGCAGTTCTTC
size: NA; J: TRBJ2-4; D: TRBD1; V: TRBV19; CDR3: CASSVGQGLAKNIQYF; DNA: TGTGCCAGTAGTGTTGGACAGGGGCTAGCCAAAAACATTCAGTACTTC
size: NA; J: TRBJ2-1; D: NA; V: TRBV6-5; CDR3: CASSPRQVSYNEQFF; DNA: TGTGCCAGCAGTCCAAGACAGGTCTCCTACAATGAGCAGTTCTTC
size: NA; J: TRBJ1-5; D: NA; V: TRBV7-2; CDR3: CASSYDSSNQPQHF; DNA: TGTGCCAGCAGTTATGACAGTAGCAATCAGCCCCAGCATTTT
size: few; J: TRBJ1-2; D: NA; V: TRBV18; CDR3: CASSSDGNGYTF; DNA: TGTGCCAGCTCCTCGGACGGGAATGGCTACACCTTC
size: NA; J: TRBJ2-5; D: TRBD2; V: TRBV6-5; CDR3: CASSPGTTKKTQYF; DNA: TGTGCCAGCAGCCCCGGGACTACCAAGAAGACCCAGTACTTC
size: NA; J: TRBJ2-2; D: NA; V: TRBV2; CDR3: CASSGRITGELFF; DNA: TGTGCCAGCAGTGGGCGGATTACCGGGGAGCTGTTTTTT
size: NA; J: TRBJ2-7; D: TRBD2; V: TRBV4-1; CDR3: CASSYKVPSGAYEQYF; DNA: TGCGCCAGCAGCTACAAGGTGCCTAGCGGGGCCTACGAGCAGTACTTC
size: NA; J: TRBJ1-5; D: NA; V: TRBV5-1; CDR3: CASSPGGIGQPQHF; DNA: TGCGCCAGCAGCCCGGGGGGCATTGGTCAGCCCCAGCATTTT
size: NA; J: TRBJ1-5; D: NA; V: TRBV6-1; CDR3: CASSDVSRPQHF; DNA: TGTGCCAGCAGTGATGTGTCGCGGCCCCAGCATTTT
size: NA; J: TRBJ1-5; D: NA; V: TRBV12-5; CDR3: CASGLSTQMRPRVQPQHF; DNA: TGTGCTAGTGGTTTGTCCACCCAAATGAGACCCAGGGTTCAGCCCCAGCATTTT
size: NA; J: TRBJ2-7; D: TRBD2; V: TRBV27; CDR3: CASSSGGVTYEQYF; DNA: TGTGCCAGCAGCTCGGGGGGGGTAACCTACGAGCAGTACTTC
size: NA; J: TRBJ2-7; D: TRBD1; V: TRBV5-6; CDR3: CASSLMRWTGASYEQYF; DNA: TGTGCCAGCAGCTTGATGCGTTGGACAGGGGCCTCCTACGAGCAGTACTTC
size: once; J: TRBJ1-2; D: TRBD1; V: TRBV2; CDR3: CASSELGRGPGGYTF; DNA: TGTGCCAGCAGTGAACTGGGCAGGGGGCCGGGTGGCTACACCTTC
size: few; J: TRBJ2-3; D: NA; V: TRBV5-1; CDR3: CASSWDDRAGTDTQYF; DNA: TGCGCCAGCAGCTGGGATGACAGGGCGGGGACAGATACGCAGTATTTT
size: NA; J: TRBJ1-2; D: NA; V: TRBV9; CDR3: CASSVDGKSRGYTF; DNA: TGTGCCAGCAGCGTAGACGGCAAATCGAGGGGCTACACCTTC
size: NA; J: TRBJ2-5; D: TRBD1; V: TRBV3-1/TRBV3-2; CDR3: CASSQDGGGTGAQYF; DNA: TGTGCCAGCAGCCAAGACGGCGGGGGGACAGGGGCCCAGTACTTC
size: NA; J: TRBJ1-1; D: NA; V: TRBV6-5; CDR3: CASSYSGGYTEAFF; DNA: TGTGCCAGCAGTTACTCGGGGGGGTACACTGAAGCTTTCTTT
size: NA; J: TRBJ2-1; D: TRBD1; V: TRBV10-3; CDR3: CAISGQGAGNRNYNEQFF; DNA: TGTGCCATCAGCGGACAGGGGGCAGGGAACAGGAATTACAATGAGCAGTTCTTC
size: NA; J: TRBJ1-2; D: NA; V: TRBV28; CDR3: CASSFGQRKNYGYTF; DNA: TGTGCCAGCAGTTTTGGACAGCGCAAAAACTATGGCTACACCTTC
size: NA; J: TRBJ1-2; D: NA; V: TRBV11-1; CDR3: CASSKSGFSNYGYTF; DNA: TGTGCCAGCAGCAAATCGGGATTTTCTAACTATGGCTACACCTTC
size: NA; J: TRBJ1-5; D: NA; V: TRBV11-2; CDR3: CASSLTSTGNQPQHF; DNA: TGTGCCAGCAGCTTGACCTCGACAGGAAATCAGCCCCAGCATTTT
size: NA; J: TRBJ1-2; D: TRBD1; V: TRBV5-1; CDR3: CASSSGTGGFYGYTF; DNA: TGCGCCAGCAGCTCTGGGACAGGGGGCTTCTATGGCTACACCTTC
size: NA; J: TRBJ2-5; D: NA; V: TRBV7-3; CDR3: CASSFAGSNQETQYF; DNA: TGTGCCAGCAGCTTCGCGGGGAGCAACCAAGAGACCCAGTACTTC
size: NA; J: TRBJ2-5; D: NA; V: TRBV5-4; CDR3: CASSSRQETQYF; DNA: TGTGCCAGCAGCTCTAGGCAAGAGACCCAGTACTTC
size: NA; J: TRBJ2-5; D: NA; V: TRBV6-5; CDR3: CASSYGRVRETQYF; DNA: TGTGCCAGCAGTTACGGCAGGGTACGCGAGACCCAGTACTTC
size: NA; J: TRBJ1-1; D: TRBD1; V: TRBV5-4; CDR3: CASSLDRVGEAFF; DNA: TGTGCCAGCAGCTTAGACAGGGTTGGTGAAGCTTTCTTT
size: NA; J: TRBJ1-5; D: NA; V: TRBV12-3/TRBV12-4; CDR3: CASKDSNQPQHF; DNA: TGTGCCAGCAAAGACAGTAATCAGCCCCAGCATTTT
size: NA; J: TRBJ2-2; D: NA; V: TRBV9; CDR3: CASSVGTRGLFF; DNA: TGTGCCAGCAGCGTAGGAACAAGGGGGCTGTTTTTT
size: once; J: TRBJ1-2; D: TRBD1; V: TRBV9; CDR3: CASSVEGTAYGYTF; DNA: TGTGCCAGCAGCGTAGAGGGGACAGCCTATGGCTACACCTTC
size: few; J: TRBJ2-5; D: TRBD2; V: TRBV28; CDR3: CASSPGLAGGGKTQYF; DNA: TGTGCCAGCAGTCCCGGACTAGCGGGGGGCGGAAAGACCCAGTACTTC
size: NA; J: TRBJ2-5; D: NA; V: TRBV3-1/TRBV3-2; CDR3: CASSHGLIQETQYF; DNA: TGTGCCAGCAGCCACGGACTAATTCAAGAGACCCAGTACTTC
size: once; J: TRBJ2-7; D: TRBD2; V: TRBV7-9; CDR3: CASSSSGGYEQYF; DNA: TGTGCCAGCAGCTCTAGCGGGGGTTACGAGCAGTACTTC
size: NA; J: TRBJ2-2; D: TRBD2; V: TRBV19; CDR3: CASSTTSGRNTGELFF; DNA: TGTGCCAGTAGTACCACTAGCGGGAGGAACACCGGGGAGCTGTTTTTT
size: NA; J: TRBJ1-6; D: NA; V: TRBV6-5; CDR3: CASRRGGQNSPLHF; DNA: TGTGCCAGCAGGCGGGGGGGGCAAAATTCACCCCTCCACTTT
size: NA; J: TRBJ1-5; D: TRBD1; V: TRBV19; CDR3: CASSIGTGVPPQHF; DNA: TGTGCCAGTAGTATAGGGACAGGGGTACCGCCCCAGCATTTT
size: NA; J: TRBJ2-1; D: TRBD2; V: TRBV2; CDR3: CASSLAGGPRGQFF; DNA: TGTGCCAGCAGTTTAGCGGGGGGTCCTAGGGGGCAGTTCTTC